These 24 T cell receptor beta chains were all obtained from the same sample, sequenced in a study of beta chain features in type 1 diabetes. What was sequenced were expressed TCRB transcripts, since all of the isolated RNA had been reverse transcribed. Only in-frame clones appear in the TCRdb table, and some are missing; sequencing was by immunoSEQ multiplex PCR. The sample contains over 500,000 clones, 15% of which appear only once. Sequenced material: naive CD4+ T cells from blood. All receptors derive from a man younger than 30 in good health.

The CDR3: CASTHGGKGTEAFF. CDR3 nucleotides: TGTGCCAGCACCCACGGGGGGAAGGGAACTGAAGCTTTCTTT. V usage is TRBV6-6 and J usage is TRBJ1-1; perhaps TRBD1 as D (5 bases). Germline assignment: CDR1 MNHNY and CDR2 SVGAGI (reference sequence). The CDR3 is made up of 14 amino acids. Trimming removed 7 bases at V and 5 bases at J, with 17 bases between.

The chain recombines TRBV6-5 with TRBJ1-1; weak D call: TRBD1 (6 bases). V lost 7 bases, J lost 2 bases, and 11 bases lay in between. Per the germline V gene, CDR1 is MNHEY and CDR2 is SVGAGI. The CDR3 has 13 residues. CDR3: CASTQGLNTEAFF. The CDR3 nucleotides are TGTGCCAGCACCCAGGGGCTAAACACTGAAGCTTTCTTT.

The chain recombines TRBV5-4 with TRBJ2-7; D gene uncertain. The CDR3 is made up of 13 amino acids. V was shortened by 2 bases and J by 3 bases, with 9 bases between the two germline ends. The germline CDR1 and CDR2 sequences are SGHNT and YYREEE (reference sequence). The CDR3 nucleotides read TGTGCCAGCAGCTTTGTCGGATACTACGAGCAGTACTTC. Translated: CASSFVGYYEQYF.

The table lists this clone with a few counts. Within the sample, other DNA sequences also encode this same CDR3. CDR3 sequence: CASSGQGGQPQHF. The CDR3 nucleotides are TGTGCCAGCAGTGGACAGGGGGGTCAGCCCCAGCATTTT. The rearrangement links TRBV7-9 to TRBJ1-5; 10 bases align to TRBD1. From germline, CDR1 is SEHNR and CDR2 FQNEAQ (reference sequence). The J segment lost 6 bases and the V segment lost 6 bases, leaving 2 bases of the junction unmatched. This CDR3 contains 13 residues. Full variable domain (outside the CDR3, taken from reference TRBV7-9 and TRBJ1-5): DTGVSQNPRHKITKRGQNVTFRCDPISEHNRLYWYRQTLGQGPEFLTYFQNEAQLEKSRLLSDRFSAERPKGSFSTLEIQRTEQGDSAMYLCASSGQGGQPQHFGDGTRLSIL.

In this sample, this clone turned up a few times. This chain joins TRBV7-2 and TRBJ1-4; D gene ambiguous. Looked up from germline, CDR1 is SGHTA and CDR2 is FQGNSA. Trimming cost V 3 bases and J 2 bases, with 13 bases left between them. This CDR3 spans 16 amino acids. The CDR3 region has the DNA TGTGCCAGCAGCTTTGTCTCTCTGGGGACTAATGAAAAACTGTTTTTT. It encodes CASSFVSLGTNEKLFF.

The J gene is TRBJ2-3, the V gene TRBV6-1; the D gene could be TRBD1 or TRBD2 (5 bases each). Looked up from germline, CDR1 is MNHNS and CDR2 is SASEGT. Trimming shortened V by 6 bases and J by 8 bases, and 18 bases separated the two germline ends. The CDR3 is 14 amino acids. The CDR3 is CASRGTSGPPTQYF. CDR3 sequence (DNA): TGTGCCAGCAGGGGGACCTCGGGGCCCCCTACGCAGTATTTT.

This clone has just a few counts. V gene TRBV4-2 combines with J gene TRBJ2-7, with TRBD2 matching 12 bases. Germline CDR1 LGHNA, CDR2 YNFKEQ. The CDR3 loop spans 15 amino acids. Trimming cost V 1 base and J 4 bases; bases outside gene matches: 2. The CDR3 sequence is CASSQALAGGYEQYF. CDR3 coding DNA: TGTGCCAGCAGCCAAGCACTAGCGGGGGGATACGAGCAGTACTTC.

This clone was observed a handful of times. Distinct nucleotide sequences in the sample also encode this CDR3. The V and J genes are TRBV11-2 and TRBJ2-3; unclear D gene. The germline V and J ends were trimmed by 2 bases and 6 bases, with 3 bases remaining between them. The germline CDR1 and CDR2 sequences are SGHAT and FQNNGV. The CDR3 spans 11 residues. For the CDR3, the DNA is TGTGCCAGCAGCTTAAGGGATACGCAGTATTTT. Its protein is CASSLRDTQYF.

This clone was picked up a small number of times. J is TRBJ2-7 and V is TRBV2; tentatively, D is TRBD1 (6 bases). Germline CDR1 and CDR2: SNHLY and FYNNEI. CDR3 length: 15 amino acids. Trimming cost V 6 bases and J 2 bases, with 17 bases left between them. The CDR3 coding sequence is TGTGCCAGCAGCGTGGACAGACACCCCGCCTACGAGCAGTACTTC. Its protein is CASSVDRHPAYEQYF.

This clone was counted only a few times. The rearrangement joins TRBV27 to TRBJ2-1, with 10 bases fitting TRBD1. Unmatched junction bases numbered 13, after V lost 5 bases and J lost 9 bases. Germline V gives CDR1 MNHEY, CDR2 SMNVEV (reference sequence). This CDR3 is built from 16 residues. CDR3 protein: CASSVPVGQGLGEQFF. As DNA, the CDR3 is TGTGCCAGCAGTGTCCCCGTGGGACAGGGGCTTGGTGAGCAGTTCTTC.

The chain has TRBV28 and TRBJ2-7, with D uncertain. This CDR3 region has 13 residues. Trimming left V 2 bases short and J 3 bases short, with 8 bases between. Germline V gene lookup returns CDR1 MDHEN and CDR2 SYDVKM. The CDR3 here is CASSLSKFYEQYF. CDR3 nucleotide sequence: TGTGCCAGCAGTTTAAGTAAGTTCTACGAGCAGTACTTC.

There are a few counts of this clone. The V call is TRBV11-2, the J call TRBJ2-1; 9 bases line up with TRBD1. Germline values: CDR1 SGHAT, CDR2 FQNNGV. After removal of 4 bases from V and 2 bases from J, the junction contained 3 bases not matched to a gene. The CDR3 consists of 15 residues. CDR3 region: CASSSRTGAYNEQFF. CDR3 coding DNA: TGTGCCAGCAGCTCAAGGACAGGGGCCTACAATGAGCAGTTCTTC.

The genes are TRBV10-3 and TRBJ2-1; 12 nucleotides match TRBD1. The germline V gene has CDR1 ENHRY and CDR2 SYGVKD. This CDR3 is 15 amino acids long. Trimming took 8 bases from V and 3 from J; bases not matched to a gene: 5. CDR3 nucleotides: TGTGCCATCGGCGGGACAGGGGGCCTCTACAATGAGCAGTTCTTC. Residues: CAIGGTGGLYNEQFF.

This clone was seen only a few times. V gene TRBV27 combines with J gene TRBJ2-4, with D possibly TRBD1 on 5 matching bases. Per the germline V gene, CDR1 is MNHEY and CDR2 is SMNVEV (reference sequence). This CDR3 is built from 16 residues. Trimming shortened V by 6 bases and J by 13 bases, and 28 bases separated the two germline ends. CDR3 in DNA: TGTGCCAGCAGCCTCATGGCAGGGCAGGGTAGGGATTCACAGTACTTC. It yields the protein CASSLMAGQGRDSQYF.

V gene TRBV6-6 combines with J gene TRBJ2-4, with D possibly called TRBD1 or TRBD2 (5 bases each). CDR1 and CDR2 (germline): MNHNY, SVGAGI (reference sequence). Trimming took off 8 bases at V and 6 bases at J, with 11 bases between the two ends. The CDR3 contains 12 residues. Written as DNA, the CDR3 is TGTGCCAGCGGGGACGGCCGAAACATTCAGTACTTC. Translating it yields CASGDGRNIQYF.

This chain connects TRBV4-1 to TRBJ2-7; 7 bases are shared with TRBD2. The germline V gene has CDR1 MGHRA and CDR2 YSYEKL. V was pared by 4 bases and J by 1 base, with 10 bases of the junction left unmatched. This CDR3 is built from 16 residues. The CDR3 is CASSRASSGLSYEQYF. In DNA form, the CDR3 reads TGCGCCAGCAGCCGGGCCTCTAGCGGACTATCCTACGAGCAGTACTTC.

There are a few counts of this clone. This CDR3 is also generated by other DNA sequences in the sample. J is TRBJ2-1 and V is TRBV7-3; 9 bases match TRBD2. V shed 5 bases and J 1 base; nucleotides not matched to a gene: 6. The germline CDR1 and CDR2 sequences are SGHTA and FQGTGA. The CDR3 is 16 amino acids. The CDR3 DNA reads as TGTGCCAGCAGCCCCCGTACTAGCGGGTCCTACAATGAGCAGTTCTTC. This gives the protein CASSPRTSGSYNEQFF. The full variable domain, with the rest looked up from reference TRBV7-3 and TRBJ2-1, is GAGVSQTPSNKVTEKGKYVELRCDPISGHTALYWYRQSLGQGPEFLIYFQGTGAADDSGLPNDRFFAVRPEGSVSTLKIQRTERGDSAVYLCASSPRTSGSYNEQFFGPGTRLTVL.

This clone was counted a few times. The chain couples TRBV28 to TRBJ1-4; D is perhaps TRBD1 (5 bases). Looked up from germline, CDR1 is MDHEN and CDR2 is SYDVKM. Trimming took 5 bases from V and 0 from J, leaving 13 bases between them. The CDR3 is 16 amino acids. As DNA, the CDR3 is TGTGCCAGCAGTGATGGGGCAGCTGCAACTAATGAAAAACTGTTTTTT. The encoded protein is CASSDGAAATNEKLFF.

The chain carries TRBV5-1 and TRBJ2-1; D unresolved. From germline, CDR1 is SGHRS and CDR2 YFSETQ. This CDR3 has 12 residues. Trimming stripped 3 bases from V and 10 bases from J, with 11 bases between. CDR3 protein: CASSSPGSEQFF. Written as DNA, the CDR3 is TGCGCCAGCAGCTCTCCAGGAAGCGAGCAGTTCTTC.

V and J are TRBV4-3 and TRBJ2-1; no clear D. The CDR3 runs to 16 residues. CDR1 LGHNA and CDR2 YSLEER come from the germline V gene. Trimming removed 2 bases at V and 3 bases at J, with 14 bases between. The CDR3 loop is CASSQIDRGFYNEQFF. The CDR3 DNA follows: TGCGCCAGCAGCCAAATTGATCGCGGATTCTACAATGAGCAGTTCTTC.

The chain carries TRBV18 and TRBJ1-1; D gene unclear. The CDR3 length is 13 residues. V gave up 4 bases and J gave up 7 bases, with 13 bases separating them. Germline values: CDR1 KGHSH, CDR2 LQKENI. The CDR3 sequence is CASSLGAGYEAFF. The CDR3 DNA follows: TGTGCCAGCTCACTAGGCGCAGGCTATGAAGCTTTCTTT.

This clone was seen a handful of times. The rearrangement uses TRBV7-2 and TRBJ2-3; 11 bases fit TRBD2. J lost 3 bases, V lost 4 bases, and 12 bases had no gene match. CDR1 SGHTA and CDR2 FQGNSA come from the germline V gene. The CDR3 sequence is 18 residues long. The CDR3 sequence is CASSSRIAGGHRTDTQYF. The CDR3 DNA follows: TGTGCCAGCAGCTCTCGGATAGCGGGAGGGCATCGAACAGATACGCAGTATTTT.

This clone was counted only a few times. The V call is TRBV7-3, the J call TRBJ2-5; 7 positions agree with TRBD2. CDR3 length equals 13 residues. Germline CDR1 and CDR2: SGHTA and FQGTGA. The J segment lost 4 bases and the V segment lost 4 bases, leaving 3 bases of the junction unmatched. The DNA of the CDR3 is TGTGCCAGCAGCTCAGGCGGGGGAGAGACCCAGTACTTC. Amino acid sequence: CASSSGGGETQYF.

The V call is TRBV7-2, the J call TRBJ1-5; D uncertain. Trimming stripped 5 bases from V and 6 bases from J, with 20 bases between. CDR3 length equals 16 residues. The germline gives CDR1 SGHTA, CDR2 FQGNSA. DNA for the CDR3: TGTGCCAGCAGCCCCTTTTGGGGAGTCGGTGTTCAGCCCCAGCATTTT. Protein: CASSPFWGVGVQPQHF.